This record covers a single T cell receptor beta chain. Its target is unknown. cDNA for TCRalpha and TCRbeta was amplified by nested PCRs of around 15 then roughly 10 cycles. TCRdb derives one entry per CDR3 protein from the 5' RACE reads, leaving out DNA. Its table lists roughly 150,000 distinct CDR3 sequences. This record belongs to a study of monozygotic twins with inflammatory bowel disease. Points from the study as a whole: Lower TCRbeta diversity (inverse Simpson) was seen in IBD patients than in healthy co-twins. No difference was seen in repertoire similarity between concordant and discordant twins, possibly from limited power.

There are 15 residues in the CDR3. CDR1 and CDR2 (germline): MNHNS, SASEGT. Sequenced sample: blood. The clonotype comes from a human donor with ulcerative colitis or Crohn's disease, or a healthy co-twin of an affected twin (not recorded which). The chain uses TRBV6-1 and TRBJ2-7; TCRdb indicates TRBD1, and absent DNA this call remains unverified. CDR3: CASSGTGGNSYEQYF.